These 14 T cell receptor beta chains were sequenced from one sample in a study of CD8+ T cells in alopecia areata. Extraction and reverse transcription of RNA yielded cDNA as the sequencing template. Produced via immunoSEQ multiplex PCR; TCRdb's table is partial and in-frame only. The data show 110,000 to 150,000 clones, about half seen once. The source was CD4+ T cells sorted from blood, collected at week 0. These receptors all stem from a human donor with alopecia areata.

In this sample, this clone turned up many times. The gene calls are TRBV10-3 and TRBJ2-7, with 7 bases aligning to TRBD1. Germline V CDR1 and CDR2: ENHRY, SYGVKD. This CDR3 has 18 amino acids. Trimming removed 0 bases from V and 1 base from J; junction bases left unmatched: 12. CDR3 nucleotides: TGTGCCATCAGTGAGTCGAGTTTAGAAGGACAGGTGTCCTACGAGCAGTACTTC. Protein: CAISESSLEGQVSYEQYF.

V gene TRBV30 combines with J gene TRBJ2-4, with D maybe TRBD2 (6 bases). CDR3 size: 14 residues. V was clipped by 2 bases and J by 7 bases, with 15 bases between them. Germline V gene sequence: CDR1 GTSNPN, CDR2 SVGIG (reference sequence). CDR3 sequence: CAWSSGGAGNIQYF. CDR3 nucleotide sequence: TGTGCCTGGAGTTCTGGGGGAGCGGGTAACATTCAGTACTTC.

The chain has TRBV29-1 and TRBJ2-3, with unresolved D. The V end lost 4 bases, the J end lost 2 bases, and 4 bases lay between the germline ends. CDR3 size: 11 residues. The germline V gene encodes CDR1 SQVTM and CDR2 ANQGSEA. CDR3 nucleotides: TGCAGCGTTGTCAACACAGATACGCAGTATTTT. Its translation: CSVVNTDTQYF.

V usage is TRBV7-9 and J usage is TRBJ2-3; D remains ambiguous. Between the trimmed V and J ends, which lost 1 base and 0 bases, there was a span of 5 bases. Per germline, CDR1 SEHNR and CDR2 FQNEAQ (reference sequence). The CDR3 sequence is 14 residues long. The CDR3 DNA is TGTGCCAGCAGCTTAGGATCTAGCACAGATACGCAGTATTTT. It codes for CASSLGSSTDTQYF.

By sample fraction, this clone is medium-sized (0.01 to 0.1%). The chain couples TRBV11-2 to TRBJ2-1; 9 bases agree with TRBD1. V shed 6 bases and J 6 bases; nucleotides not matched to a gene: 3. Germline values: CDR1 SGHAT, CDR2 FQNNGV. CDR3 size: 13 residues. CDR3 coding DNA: TGTGCCAGCAGATTGGACAGGGGCAATGAGCAGTTCTTC. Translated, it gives CASRLDRGNEQFF.

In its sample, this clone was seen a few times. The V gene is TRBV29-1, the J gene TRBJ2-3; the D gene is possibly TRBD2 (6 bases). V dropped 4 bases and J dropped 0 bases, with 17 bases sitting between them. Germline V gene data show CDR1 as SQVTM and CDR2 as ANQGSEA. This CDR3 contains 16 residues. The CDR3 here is CSVGGSRAGSTDTQYF. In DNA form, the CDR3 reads TGCAGCGTTGGAGGGTCCCGGGCGGGGAGCACAGATACGCAGTATTTT.

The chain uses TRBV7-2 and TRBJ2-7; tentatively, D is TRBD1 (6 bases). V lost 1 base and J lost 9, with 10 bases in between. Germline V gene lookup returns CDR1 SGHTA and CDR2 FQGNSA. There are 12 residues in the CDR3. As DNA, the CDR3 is TGTGCCAGCAGCTTAGACAGGGCAGGGCAGTACTTC. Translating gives CASSLDRAGQYF.

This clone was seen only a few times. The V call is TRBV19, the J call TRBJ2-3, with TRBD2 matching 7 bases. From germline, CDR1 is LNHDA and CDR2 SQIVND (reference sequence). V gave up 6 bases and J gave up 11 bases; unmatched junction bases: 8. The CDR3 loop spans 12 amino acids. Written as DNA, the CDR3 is TGTGCCAGTAGCGACGGGAGGCCGAAGCAGTATTTT. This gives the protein CASSDGRPKQYF.

The CDR3 loop reads CASTLSGRSYNEQFF. In DNA, the CDR3 is TGCGCCAGCACCCTTAGCGGGAGGTCCTACAATGAGCAGTTCTTC. The genes are TRBV4-1 and TRBJ2-1, with 10 bases lining up with TRBD2. The germline CDR1 and CDR2 sequences are MGHRA and YSYEKL. V lost 7 bases, J lost 1 base, and 4 bases stayed unmatched. The CDR3 loop spans 15 amino acids.

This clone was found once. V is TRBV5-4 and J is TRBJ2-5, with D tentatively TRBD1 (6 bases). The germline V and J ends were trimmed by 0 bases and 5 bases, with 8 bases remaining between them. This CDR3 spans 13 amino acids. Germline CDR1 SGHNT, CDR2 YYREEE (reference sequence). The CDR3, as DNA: TGTGCCAGCAGCTTGGACAGGGACGAGACCCAGTACTTC. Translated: CASSLDRDETQYF.

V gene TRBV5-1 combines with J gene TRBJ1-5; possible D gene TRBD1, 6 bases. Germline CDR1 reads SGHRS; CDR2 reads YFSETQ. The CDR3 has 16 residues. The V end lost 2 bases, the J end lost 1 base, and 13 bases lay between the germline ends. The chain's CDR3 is CASSLGGAASNQPQHF. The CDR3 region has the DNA TGCGCCAGCAGCTTAGGGGGGGCGGCGAGCAATCAGCCCCAGCATTTT. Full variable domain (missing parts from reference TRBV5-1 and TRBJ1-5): KAGVTQTPRYLIKTRGQQVTLSCSPISGHRSVSWYQQTPGQGLQFLFEYFSETQRNKGNFPGRFSGRQFSNSRSEMNVSTLELGDSALYLCASSLGGAASNQPQHFGDGTRLSIL.

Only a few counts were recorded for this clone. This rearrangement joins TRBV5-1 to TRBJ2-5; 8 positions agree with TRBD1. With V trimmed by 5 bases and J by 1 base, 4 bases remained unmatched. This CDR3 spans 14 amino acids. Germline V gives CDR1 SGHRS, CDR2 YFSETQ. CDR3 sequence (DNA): TGCGCCAGCAGACCAGGGGGCGGCCAAGAGACCCAGTACTTC. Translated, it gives CASRPGGGQETQYF.

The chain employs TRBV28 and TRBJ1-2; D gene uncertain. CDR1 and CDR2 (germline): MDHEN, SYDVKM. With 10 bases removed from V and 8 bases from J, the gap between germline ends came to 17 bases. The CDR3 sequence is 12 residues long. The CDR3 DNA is TGTGCCATACGGACCCTGACCGGGGGCTACACCTTC. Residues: CAIRTLTGGYTF.

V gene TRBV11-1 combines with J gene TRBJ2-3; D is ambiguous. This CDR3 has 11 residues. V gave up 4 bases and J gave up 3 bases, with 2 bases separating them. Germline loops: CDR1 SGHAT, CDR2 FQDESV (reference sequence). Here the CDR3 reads CASSWTDTQYF. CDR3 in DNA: TGTGCCAGCAGCTGGACAGATACGCAGTATTTT.